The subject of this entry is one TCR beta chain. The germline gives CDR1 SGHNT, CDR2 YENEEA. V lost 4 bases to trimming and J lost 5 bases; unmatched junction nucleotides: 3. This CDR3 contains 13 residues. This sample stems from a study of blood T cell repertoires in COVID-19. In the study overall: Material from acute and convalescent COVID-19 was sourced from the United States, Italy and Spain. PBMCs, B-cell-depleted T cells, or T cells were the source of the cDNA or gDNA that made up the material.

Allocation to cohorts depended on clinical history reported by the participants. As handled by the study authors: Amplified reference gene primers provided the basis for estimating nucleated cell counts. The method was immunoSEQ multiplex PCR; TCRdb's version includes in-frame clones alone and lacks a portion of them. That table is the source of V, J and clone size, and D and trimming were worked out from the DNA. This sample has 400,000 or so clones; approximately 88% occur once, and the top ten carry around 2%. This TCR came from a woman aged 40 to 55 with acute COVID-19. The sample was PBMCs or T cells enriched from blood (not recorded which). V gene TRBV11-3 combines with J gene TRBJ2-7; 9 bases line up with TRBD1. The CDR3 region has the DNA TGTGCCAGCAGCTCGGGACAGGGTCACGAGCAGTACTTC. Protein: CASSSGQGHEQYF. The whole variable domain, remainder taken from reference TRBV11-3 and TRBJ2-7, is EAGVVQSPRYKIIEKKQPVAFWCNPISGHNTLYWYLQNLGQGPELLIRYENEEAVDDSQLPKDRFSAERLKGVDSTLKIQPAELGDSAVYLCASSSGQGHEQYFGPGTRLTVT.